The TCR beta chain under discussion was sequenced for a study of spatial heterogeneity in lung cancer. There are a few counts of this clonotype. Time point described: blood at routine non-recurrence follow-up after resection. Extraction of whole RNA from tumor, nontumor lung or frozen PBMC preceded unsorted sequencing. In TCRdb, the 5' RACE reads were re-called with MiXCR into one record per CDR3 protein. The sample lists fewer than 30,000 distinct CDR3 sequences, about a tenth occurring once. V lost 4 bases, J lost 6 bases, and 3 bases stayed unmatched. The CDR3 runs 12 residues. CDR1 and CDR2 (germline): KGHSH, LQKENI.

The starting material was PBMCs, obtained at follow-up. The sequence was obtained from a male donor with early-stage non-small cell lung cancer. The chain couples TRBV18 to TRBJ2-7, with TRBD1 matching over 7 bases. The CDR3 DNA follows: TGTGCCAGCTCACGGACAGGATCCGAGCAGTACTTC. Its protein is CASSRTGSEQYF.